There are many counts of the clone carrying this TCR beta chain. Its specificity is unknown. These data come from a study of T-cell reconstitution after alpha-beta-depleted transplantation in children. Study findings and constraints: It was reported that alpha-beta T cells came from several hundred expanded graft clones (about two months after transplant).

Preparation of the TCRbeta library used unique molecular identifiers. TCRdb re-derived calls from the PCR reads in MiXCR, one entry per CDR3 protein. Of roughly 790,000 distinct CDR3 sequences in the sample, less than 20% are singletons; the top ten hold approximately 5%. This clonotype originated in a male patient under 18 who had a stem cell transplant for acute lymphoblastic leukemia, so the T cells may come from the graft donor. The input for sequencing was PBMCs, mostly from graft donor cells, taken 360 days after TCRalphabeta/CD19-depleted stem cell transplant.

The CDR3 here is CSARDPFRGLGETQYF. CDR3 nucleotides: TGCAGTGCTAGAGACCCCTTCAGGGGGCTAGGGGAGACCCAGTACTTC. The chain recombines TRBV20-1 with TRBJ2-5; 8 bases agree with TRBD1. Trimming removed 0 bases from V and 5 bases from J; junction bases left unmatched: 11. Germline-derived CDR1 and CDR2 are DFQATT and SNEGSKA (reference sequence). CDR3 size: 16 residues.